These 23 T cell receptor beta chains originate from one sample sequenced in a study of T cells expressing NK-cell markers. TCRdb reanalyzed the 5' RACE reads and collapses them to one entry per CDR3 protein, without DNA. The listing contains about 260,000 distinct CDR3 sequences. The specimen sequenced was blood T cells: a sorted CD56 or NKG2C T cell subset, CD4+ or CD8+ T cells, or bulk PBMC T cells (not recorded which). All receptors derive from a man in his late teens or twenties in good health.

The rearrangement uses TRBV12-3 or TRBV12-4 and TRBJ1-2; the TCRdb call, TRBD1, lacks DNA for checking. The CDR3 extends over 12 amino acids. This CDR3 reads CASSLPGGGYTF.

The chain links TRBV4-2 to TRBJ2-1; the TRBD1 assignment by TCRdb is unverifiable without DNA. From germline, CDR1 is LGHNA and CDR2 YNFKEQ. This CDR3 spans 18 amino acids. The CDR3: CASSQDTRGSSSYNEQFF.

The chain uses TRBV12-3 or TRBV12-4 and TRBJ2-1; TCRdb proposes TRBD1, but this gene call is untestable without DNA. The CDR3 has 15 residues. CDR3 protein: CASSLLVGLSNEQFF.

The CDR3 sequence is CASSLILGDSYEQYF. V gene TRBV11-2 combines with J gene TRBJ2-7. Germline V gives CDR1 SGHAT, CDR2 FQNNGV. There are 15 residues in the CDR3.

The chain has TRBV29-1 and TRBJ2-1; TCRdb's D gene call, TRBD1, goes unchecked for lack of DNA. CDR3 length: 14 amino acids. Germline assignment: CDR1 SQVTM and CDR2 ANQGSEA. CDR3 sequence: CSVGAGGAYNEQFF.

This sequence joins TRBV19 and TRBJ2-1; the D call from TCRdb, TRBD2, cannot be confirmed without DNA. Germline lookup yields CDR1 LNHDA and CDR2 SQIVND (reference sequence). The CDR3 has 11 residues. This chain's CDR3 is CASQRGPEQFF.

The chain recombines TRBV20-1 with TRBJ1-4; the TCRdb D gene call, TRBD1, has no DNA to confirm it. This CDR3 is built from 15 residues. CDR1 and CDR2 (germline): DFQATT, SNEGSKA (reference sequence). Here the CDR3 reads CSASGGSSSNEKLFF.

The chain is built from TRBV15 and TRBJ1-2; the TCRdb D gene call, TRBD1, has no DNA to confirm it. The CDR3 extends over 15 amino acids. The V gene's germline CDR1 is LNHNV and CDR2 YYDKDF (reference sequence). This CDR3 reads CATSIDRGRGYGYTF. The full variable domain, rest sourced from reference TRBV15 and TRBJ1-2, is DAMVIQNPRYQVTQFGKPVTLSCSQTLNHNVMYWYQQKSSQAPKLLFHYYDKDFNNEADTPDNFQSRRPNTSFCFLDIRSPGLGDTAMYLCATSIDRGRGYGYTFGSGTRLTVV.

The chain recombines TRBV11-3 with TRBJ2-2; TCRdb selects TRBD2, and the lack of DNA leaves this call unchecked. CDR1 is SGHNT, CDR2 YENEEA, per germline. The CDR3 runs to 15 residues. CDR3 region: CASSFTSGTDGELFF.

V gene TRBV29-1 combines with J gene TRBJ2-7. This CDR3 comprises 14 residues. CDR1 SQVTM and CDR2 ANQGSEA come from the germline V gene. The CDR3 reads CSVVRQSKVSEQYF.

The chain combines TRBV7-9 with TRBJ1-1. The V gene's germline CDR1 is SEHNR and CDR2 FQNEAQ (reference sequence). The CDR3 has 16 residues. This chain's CDR3 is CASRKFSDGPNTEAFF. Combining the CDR3 with reference TRBV7-9 and TRBJ1-1 gives the whole variable domain DTGVSQNPRHKITKRGQNVTFRCDPISEHNRLYWYRQTLGQGPEFLTYFQNEAQLEKSRLLSDRFSAERPKGSFSTLEIQRTEQGDSAMYLCASRKFSDGPNTEAFFGQGTRLTVV.

The chain recombines TRBV20-1 with TRBJ1-4; TCRdb picks TRBD1, but there is no DNA to check that call. Looked up from germline, CDR1 is DFQATT and CDR2 is SNEGSKA (reference sequence). The CDR3 is 14 residues long. CDR3: CSAPVSATNEKLFF.

The chain links TRBV27 to TRBJ1-1; TCRdb reports TRBD1, a call that lacks DNA to check it against. Looked up from germline, CDR1 is MNHEY and CDR2 is SMNVEV (reference sequence). The CDR3 is 13 amino acids. The CDR3 region is CASSLSGGVEAFF.

V and J are TRBV10-3 and TRBJ2-1; TCRdb calls TRBD1, which cannot be checked without DNA. This CDR3 has 17 amino acids. Germline V gene sequence: CDR1 ENHRY, CDR2 SYGVKD. CDR3 region: CAISESGQGISYNEQFF.

The rearrangement joins TRBV19 to TRBJ2-5; TCRdb picks TRBD2, but there is no DNA to check that call. Germline CDR1 is LNHDA and CDR2 is SQIVND (reference sequence). This CDR3 is 12 amino acids long. The CDR3 region is CASAAEGETQYF. The full variable domain, completed using reference TRBV19 and TRBJ2-5, is DGGITQSPKYLFRKEGQNVTLSCEQNLNHDAMYWYRQDPGQGLRLIYYSQIVNDFQKGDIAEGYSVSREKKESFPLTVTSAQKNPTAFYLCASAAEGETQYFGPGTRLLVL.

The rearrangement joins TRBV6-1 to TRBJ2-1; as DNA is missing, the TRBD1 call by TCRdb cannot be tested. CDR3 length equals 11 residues. From germline, CDR1 is MNHNS and CDR2 SASEGT. The CDR3 sequence is CASAGTMSKFF.

The rearrangement joins TRBV29-1 to TRBJ1-1. The germline V gene encodes CDR1 SQVTM and CDR2 ANQGSEA. The CDR3 is 11 amino acids. CDR3 region: CSVYSSFDAFF.

The J gene is TRBJ2-7, the V gene TRBV5-5; the D gene TCRdb calls, TRBD2, cannot be checked with no DNA. Germline V gene lookup returns CDR1 SGHKS and CDR2 YYEKEE (reference sequence). The CDR3 contains 13 residues. CDR3 sequence: CASSRDFSYEQYF.

The rearrangement uses TRBV29-1 and TRBJ1-2; with no DNA, the TCRdb D assignment of TRBD1 cannot be verified. Germline V lookup: CDR1 SQVTM, CDR2 ANQGSEA. This CDR3 has 11 amino acids. CDR3 loop: CSATETYGYTF.

The chain joins TRBV10-3 to TRBJ2-1; TCRdb's assignment of TRBD2 cannot be checked, as there is no DNA. Germline CDR1 and CDR2: ENHRY and SYGVKD. CDR3 length: 15 amino acids. The CDR3 loop reads CAISVGGTSGNEQFF.

V is TRBV20-1 and J is TRBJ1-1; TCRdb indicates TRBD1, and absent DNA this call remains unverified. CDR1 and CDR2 (germline): DFQATT, SNEGSKA (reference sequence). The CDR3 has 12 residues. The CDR3 spells CSAGDVRTEAFF.

The genes are TRBV12-3 or TRBV12-4 and TRBJ2-5. The CDR3 is 12 amino acids. This chain's CDR3 is CASIDFSGTQYF.

This chain links TRBV12-3 or TRBV12-4 with TRBJ2-5. CDR3 length: 13 residues. CDR3 residues: CASSLVGEETQYF.